The 10 T cell receptor beta chains below come from one sample, sequenced in a study of T cell repertoires in aging, cancer and after chemotherapy. TCR beta rearrangements were amplified from peripheral blood genomic DNA. Rearranged V-D-J TRB sequences were amplified with a mixed TRB-A/B primer pool. Each CDR3 protein gets one entry after TCRdb re-called the multiplex PCR reads with MiXCR. The table lists about 10,000 distinct CDR3 sequences, 35% to 40% of them singletons. Sequenced: blood. Receptor source: a human donor in good health.

The V and J genes are TRBV5-1 and TRBJ1-3; unclear D gene. V was pared by 0 bases and J by 0 bases, with 10 bases between. The germline V gene encodes CDR1 SGHRS and CDR2 YFSETQ. CDR3 length equals 16 residues. CDR3 coding DNA: TGCGCCAGCAGCTTGGAAGGGAGCGTCTCTGGAAACACCATATATTTT. It codes for CASSLEGSVSGNTIYF.

The chain combines TRBV28 with TRBJ1-2, with TRBD1 matching 8 bases. CDR3 length: 16 residues. The V gene end was trimmed by 6 bases and the J gene end by 8 bases; junction bases not matched to a gene: 17. Germline CDR1 and CDR2: MDHEN and SYDVKM. In DNA form, the CDR3 reads TGTGCCAGCAGCCCTGACTTTGGACAGGGCTCCCGGGGCTACACCTTC. It encodes CASSPDFGQGSRGYTF.

Only a few counts were recorded for this clonotype. The chain combines TRBV30 with TRBJ2-3; tentatively, D is TRBD2 (6 bases). Trimming shortened V by 0 bases and J by 6 bases, and 16 bases separated the two germline ends. The germline V gene encodes CDR1 GTSNPN and CDR2 SVGIG (reference sequence). The CDR3 length is 15 residues. CDR3 amino acids: CAWSVLASRGDTQYF. The CDR3 DNA follows: TGTGCCTGGAGTGTTCTGGCTAGCCGGGGGGATACGCAGTATTTT.

The DNA of the CDR3 is TGTGCCAGCCGCGCAGGGGGCAAGCACGAGCAGTACTTC. Translated, it gives CASRAGGKHEQYF. The chain combines TRBV6-5 with TRBJ2-7, with 8 nucleotides matching TRBD1. The CDR3 spans 13 residues. Trimming at V came to 8 bases and at J to 5 bases, leaving 8 bases not matched to a gene. Per germline, CDR1 MNHEY and CDR2 SVGAGI.

The V and J genes are TRBV20-1 and TRBJ2-1; 11 bases are a match to TRBD2. Per the germline V gene, CDR1 is DFQATT and CDR2 is SNEGSKA (reference sequence). The junction had 13 bases not matched to a gene; V was cut back by 5 bases and J by 4 bases. This CDR3 comprises 17 residues. CDR3 in DNA: TGCAGTGCTGAGGGACTAGCGGAGGGGGTTTTGTACAATGAGCAGTTCTTC. This codes for CSAEGLAEGVLYNEQFF.

The genes are TRBV30 and TRBJ1-1; no firm D call. The V gene lost 3 bases and the J gene lost 6 bases, with 17 bases spanning the gap. This CDR3 is built from 14 residues. Germline lookup yields CDR1 GTSNPN and CDR2 SVGIG (reference sequence). This CDR3 reads CAWRVGGGDAEAFF. The CDR3 DNA reads TGTGCCTGGAGGGTGGGTGGAGGTGACGCTGAAGCTTTCTTT.

Only a few counts were recorded for this clonotype. The V call is TRBV6-5, the J call TRBJ2-7; D gene ambiguous. Trimming stripped 2 bases from V and 4 bases from J, with 6 bases between. CDR1 and CDR2 from the germline V gene are MNHEY and SVGAGI. There are 12 residues in the CDR3. The CDR3 DNA reads as TGTGCCAGCAGTTACGTTCCTTACGAGCAGTACTTC. Its protein is CASSYVPYEQYF.

Judged by abundance, this clonotype is medium-sized. The V gene is TRBV29-1, the J gene TRBJ1-4; TRBD1 is a possible D gene (6 bases). This CDR3 is built from 15 residues. Germline V CDR1 and CDR2: SQVTM, ANQGSEA. Deletions cut 0 bases from V and 6 bases from J, with 14 bases between. CDR3 nucleotide sequence: TGCAGCGTTGAAGATTTGGAACAGGGTGATGAAAAACTGTTTTTT. This gives the protein CSVEDLEQGDEKLFF.

V gene TRBV6-2 or TRBV6-3 combines with J gene TRBJ2-7; TRBD1 might be the D (6 bases). This CDR3 spans 16 amino acids. CDR1 is MNHEY and CDR2 is SVGEGT in the germline V gene. V was clipped by 0 bases and J by 1 base, with 13 bases between them. CDR3 loop: CASSYSVTGDSYEQYF. Here the CDR3 DNA reads TGTGCCAGCAGTTACTCGGTGACAGGAGATTCCTACGAGCAGTACTTC.

By frequency in the sample, this clonotype is medium-sized. V is TRBV30 and J is TRBJ2-2; D not certain. The germline V gene has CDR1 GTSNPN and CDR2 SVGIG (reference sequence). This CDR3 has 12 amino acids. V was trimmed by 0 bases and J by 7 bases, leaving 6 bases between them. The CDR3 is CAWSVGNGELFF. Written as DNA, the CDR3 is TGTGCCTGGAGTGTTGGTAACGGGGAGCTGTTTTTT.